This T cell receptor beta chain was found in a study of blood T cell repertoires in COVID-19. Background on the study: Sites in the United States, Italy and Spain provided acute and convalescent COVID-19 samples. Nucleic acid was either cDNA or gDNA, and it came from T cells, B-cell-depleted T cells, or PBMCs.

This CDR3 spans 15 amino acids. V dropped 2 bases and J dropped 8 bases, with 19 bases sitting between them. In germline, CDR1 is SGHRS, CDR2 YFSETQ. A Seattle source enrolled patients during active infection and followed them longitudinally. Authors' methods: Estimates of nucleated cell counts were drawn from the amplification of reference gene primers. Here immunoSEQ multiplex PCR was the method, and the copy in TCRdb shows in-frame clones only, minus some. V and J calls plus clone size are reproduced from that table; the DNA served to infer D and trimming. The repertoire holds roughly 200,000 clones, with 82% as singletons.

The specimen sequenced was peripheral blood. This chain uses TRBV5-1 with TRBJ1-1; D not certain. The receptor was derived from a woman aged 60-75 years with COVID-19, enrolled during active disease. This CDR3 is CASSLDGEDSSEAFF. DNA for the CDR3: TGCGCCAGCAGCTTAGACGGGGAGGATAGCTCGGAAGCTTTCTTT.